This T cell receptor beta chain was obtained from a study of blood T cell repertoires in COVID-19. There are 17 residues in the CDR3. V shed 5 bases and J shed 4 bases, with 23 bases lying between them. CDR1 and CDR2 (germline): SGHAT, FQNNGV. Here immunoSEQ multiplex PCR was the method, and the copy in TCRdb shows in-frame clones only, minus some. The table includes some 150,000 clones, 75% to 90% detected once. The sample taken for sequencing was peripheral blood. This clonotype originated in a woman aged 55 to 70 with active COVID-19. The J gene is TRBJ1-2, the V gene TRBV11-2; tentative D call: TRBD1 (5 bases). CDR3 loop: CASSPGRQAGRLYGYTF. CDR3 coding DNA: TGTGCCAGCAGCCCAGGGAGGCAAGCGGGACGGCTCTATGGCTACACCTTC.